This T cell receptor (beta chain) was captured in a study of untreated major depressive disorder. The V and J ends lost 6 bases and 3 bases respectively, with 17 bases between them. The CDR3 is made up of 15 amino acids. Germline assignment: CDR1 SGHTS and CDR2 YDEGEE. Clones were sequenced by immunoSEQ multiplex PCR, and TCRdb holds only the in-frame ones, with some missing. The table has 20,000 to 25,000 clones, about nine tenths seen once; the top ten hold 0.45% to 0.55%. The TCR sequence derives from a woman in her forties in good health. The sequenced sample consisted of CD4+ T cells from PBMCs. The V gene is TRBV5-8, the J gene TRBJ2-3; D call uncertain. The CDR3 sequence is CASTRMALGTDTQYF. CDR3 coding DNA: TGTGCCAGCACGAGGATGGCTCTTGGTACAGATACGCAGTATTTT.